This passage covers 20 T cell receptor beta chains from one sample sequenced in a study of siplizumab effects on memory and regulatory T cells. Produced via immunoSEQ multiplex PCR; TCRdb's table is partial and in-frame only. The table lists approximately 94,000 clones, more than 90% of them singletons, with about 0.15% in the top ten. The sequenced material came from CD4+ T cells sorted from blood. The receptors here all came from a human donor in good health.

The chain recombines TRBV7-2 with TRBJ2-2, with TRBD2 as a possible D gene (5 bases). The germline V and J ends were trimmed by 1 base and 6 bases, with 12 bases remaining between them. The CDR3 is made up of 15 amino acids. Germline V gene lookup returns CDR1 SGHTA and CDR2 FQGNSA. The CDR3 here is CASSLEGGRSGELFF. The CDR3 DNA follows: TGTGCCAGCAGCTTAGAGGGCGGGCGGTCCGGGGAGCTGTTTTTT.

The chain links TRBV27 to TRBJ2-5, with TRBD2 identical over 8 bases. This CDR3 contains 16 residues. Germline trimming cut 6 bases from V and 1 base from J; bases unmatched to any gene: 10. The germline CDR1 and CDR2 sequences are MNHEY and SMNVEV (reference sequence). In DNA form, the CDR3 reads TGTGCCAGCAGCCGACTGAGCGGGGGTCCCCAAGAGACCCAGTACTTC. Its translation is CASSRLSGGPQETQYF.

This rearrangement joins TRBV30 to TRBJ2-7, with 7 nucleotides matching TRBD2. The CDR3 consists of 14 residues. The V and J ends lost 0 bases and 5 bases, in that order; junction bases with no gene match: 7. Germline CDR1 GTSNPN, CDR2 SVGIG (reference sequence). CDR3 loop: CAWSVPGGSNEQYF. CDR3 DNA sequence: TGTGCCTGGAGTGTCCCGGGGGGTTCTAACGAGCAGTACTTC. Complete variable domain (other parts from reference TRBV30 and TRBJ2-7): SQTIHQWPATLVQPVGSPLSLECTVEGTSNPNLYWYRQAAGRGLQLLFYSVGIGQISSEVPQNLSASRPQDRQFILSSKKLLLSDSGFYLCAWSVPGGSNEQYFGPGTRLTVT.

V is TRBV20-1 and J is TRBJ1-1, with D possibly TRBD1 on 5 matching bases. Germline-derived CDR1 and CDR2 are DFQATT and SNEGSKA (reference sequence). The CDR3 runs to 11 residues. The germline V and J ends were trimmed by 5 bases and 4 bases, with 8 bases remaining between them. The CDR3, as DNA: TGCAGTGCTCAGGGAGTCACTGAAGCTTTCTTT. Encoded protein: CSAQGVTEAFF.

For the CDR3, the DNA is TGTGCCAGCAGCTGGGACAGGGGCAATGAAAAACTGTTTTTT. Its protein product is CASSWDRGNEKLFF. The V gene is TRBV7-9, the J gene TRBJ1-4; 10 bases line up with TRBD1. J lost 5 bases, V lost 4 bases, and 1 base had no gene match. The CDR3 spans 14 residues. Germline assignment: CDR1 SEHNR and CDR2 FQNEAQ (reference sequence).

J is TRBJ2-5 and V is TRBV7-2; 8 bases are a match to TRBD1. J was trimmed by 2 bases and V by 5 bases; bases with no gene match: 10. The germline V gene encodes CDR1 SGHTA and CDR2 FQGNSA. The CDR3 length is 16 residues. CDR3 in amino acids: CASSRTGTGMQETQYF. As DNA, the CDR3 is TGTGCCAGCAGCCGGACCGGGACAGGAATGCAAGAGACCCAGTACTTC.

V and J are TRBV7-2 and TRBJ2-5, with TRBD1 matching over 9 bases. Looked up from germline, CDR1 is SGHTA and CDR2 is FQGNSA. After removal of 5 bases from V and 3 bases from J, the junction contained 13 bases not matched to a gene. The CDR3 covers 17 residues. The CDR3 sequence: CASSNQAGTGSKETQYF. The CDR3 DNA reads TGTGCCAGCAGCAACCAAGCTGGGACAGGGAGTAAAGAGACCCAGTACTTC. Using reference TRBV7-2 and TRBJ2-5 for the parts outside the CDR3, the full variable domain is GAGVSQSPSNKVTEKGKDVELRCDPISGHTALYWYRQSLGQGLEFLIYFQGNSAPDKSGLPSDRFSAERTGGSVSTLTIQRTQQEDSAVYLCASSNQAGTGSKETQYFGPGTRLLVL.

A remark on this clone: The same CDR3 also results from other DNA sequences found in this sample. This chain links TRBV30 with TRBJ2-3; the D is unclear. CDR1 is GTSNPN and CDR2 is SVGIG in the germline V gene (reference sequence). The CDR3 covers 12 residues. V lost 3 bases and J lost 0, with 4 bases in between. The CDR3 DNA sequence: TGTGCCTGGAGCATAAGCACAGATACGCAGTATTTT. Protein product: CAWSISTDTQYF.

The chain joins TRBV2 to TRBJ2-7; 11 bases agree with TRBD2. This CDR3 region has 14 residues. V trimming: 5 bases; J trimming: 6 bases; junction bases outside the gene matches: 6. In germline, CDR1 is SNHLY, CDR2 FYNNEI. The CDR3 spells CASSLAGGFVEQYF. CDR3 in DNA: TGTGCCAGCAGTCTAGCGGGGGGCTTCGTCGAGCAGTACTTC.

The chain uses TRBV7-2 and TRBJ2-5; 8 positions agree with TRBD1. V was pared by 2 bases and J by 5 bases, with 4 bases of the junction left unmatched. CDR1 SGHTA and CDR2 FQGNSA come from the germline V gene. The CDR3 totals 14 residues. The CDR3 here is CASSLSDRVETQYF. CDR3 DNA: TGTGCCAGCAGCTTATCGGACAGGGTTGAGACCCAGTACTTC.

This chain connects TRBV27 to TRBJ2-1; D perhaps matches TRBD2 (7 bases). V was trimmed by 2 bases and J by 6 bases, leaving 29 bases between them. This CDR3 region has 20 residues. CDR1 and CDR2 (germline): MNHEY, SMNVEV (reference sequence). CDR3 bases: TGTGCCAGCAGTTTAGGGGGGCGGGACTACCCGGCGGTCTTTGGCAATGAGCAGTTCTTC. Its protein is CASSLGGRDYPAVFGNEQFF.

This chain uses TRBV7-6 with TRBJ1-3, with no clear D. Trimming pared 4 bases from V and 7 bases from J, leaving 14 bases between. The CDR3 is 14 residues long. Per germline, CDR1 SGHVS and CDR2 FNYEAQ. The CDR3 coding sequence is TGTGCCAGCAGCTCCCTCCAAGGCCCCAACACCATATATTTT. Translation gives CASSSLQGPNTIYF.

The gene calls are TRBV7-3 and TRBJ2-7; perhaps TRBD1 as D (6 bases). The germline V gene encodes CDR1 SGHTA and CDR2 FQGTGA. The CDR3 has 16 residues. V was cut by 4 bases and J by 1 base, with 17 bases left in between. DNA of the CDR3: TGTGCCAGCAGCTCAATGACCCTGGGGGCTTCCTACGAGCAGTACTTC. Translated: CASSSMTLGASYEQYF. Using reference TRBV7-3 and TRBJ2-7 for the parts outside the CDR3, the full variable domain is GAGVSQTPSNKVTEKGKYVELRCDPISGHTALYWYRQSLGQGPEFLIYFQGTGAADDSGLPNDRFFAVRPEGSVSTLKIQRTERGDSAVYLCASSSMTLGASYEQYFGPGTRLTVT.

This chain joins TRBV19 and TRBJ1-4; TRBD1 aligns across 9 bases. Germline-derived CDR1 and CDR2 are LNHDA and SQIVND (reference sequence). Trimming at V came to 2 bases and at J to 8 bases, leaving 12 bases not matched to a gene. The CDR3 has 17 amino acids. CDR3 in DNA: TGTGCCAGTAGTATAATTCCAACCGGGACAGGGCACGAAAAACTGTTTTTT. This translates into CASSIIPTGTGHEKLFF.

This chain connects TRBV5-8 to TRBJ1-1; tentatively, D is TRBD1 (6 bases). Trimming pared 2 bases from V and 3 bases from J, leaving 20 bases between. CDR3 size: 17 residues. The germline CDR1 and CDR2 sequences are SGHTS and YDEGEE. In DNA form, the CDR3 reads TGTGCCAGCAGCTTTTTATCTGTTTTGGGGGCGGACACTGAAGCTTTCTTT. It codes for CASSFLSVLGADTEAFF.

The chain recombines TRBV23-1 with TRBJ1-4, with TRBD1 identical over 9 bases. TRBV23-1 is filed as an ORF, its function uncertain. J gave up 0 bases and V 10 bases, and 18 bases lay outside the gene matches. The CDR3 is 19 residues long. For the CDR3, the DNA is TGCGCCACGCTTACCCGGCCCCGGGACAGGGAACCAACTAATGAAAAACTGTTTTTT. It encodes CATLTRPRDREPTNEKLFF.

This sequence joins TRBV10-3 and TRBJ2-3; D gene unclear. CDR1 ENHRY and CDR2 SYGVKD come from the germline V gene. The length of the CDR3 is 12 residues. Trimming removed 4 bases at V and 5 bases at J, with 7 bases between. The chain's CDR3 is CAISVTEDTQYF. CDR3 bases: TGTGCCATCAGTGTGACGGAAGATACGCAGTATTTT.

Here the CDR3 reads CSVDGTGETEAFF. CDR3 nucleotides: TGCAGCGTTGACGGGACGGGGGAGACTGAAGCTTTCTTT. The chain uses TRBV29-1 and TRBJ1-1, with TRBD1 as a possible D gene (5 bases). Germline loops: CDR1 SQVTM, CDR2 ANQGSEA. This CDR3 has 13 amino acids. Trimming took off 3 bases at V and 5 bases at J, with 13 bases between the two ends.

The chain couples TRBV4-2 to TRBJ1-4, with 7 bases matching TRBD1. This CDR3 is built from 15 residues. CDR1 is LGHNA, CDR2 YNFKEQ, per germline. With V trimmed by 0 bases and J by 5 bases, 3 bases remained unmatched. CDR3 amino acids: CASSQDRGKNEKLFF. The CDR3 DNA is TGTGCCAGCAGCCAAGACAGGGGGAAGAATGAAAAACTGTTTTTT.

V and J are TRBV28 and TRBJ2-6; no clear D. V lost 6 bases and J 0 bases, leaving 12 bases between the germline ends. This CDR3 region has 16 residues. Germline V CDR1 and CDR2: MDHEN, SYDVKM. In DNA, the CDR3 is TGTGCCAGCAGCAAGAGAGGCTTCTCTGGGGCCAACGTCCTGACTTTC. Protein product: CASSKRGFSGANVLTF.